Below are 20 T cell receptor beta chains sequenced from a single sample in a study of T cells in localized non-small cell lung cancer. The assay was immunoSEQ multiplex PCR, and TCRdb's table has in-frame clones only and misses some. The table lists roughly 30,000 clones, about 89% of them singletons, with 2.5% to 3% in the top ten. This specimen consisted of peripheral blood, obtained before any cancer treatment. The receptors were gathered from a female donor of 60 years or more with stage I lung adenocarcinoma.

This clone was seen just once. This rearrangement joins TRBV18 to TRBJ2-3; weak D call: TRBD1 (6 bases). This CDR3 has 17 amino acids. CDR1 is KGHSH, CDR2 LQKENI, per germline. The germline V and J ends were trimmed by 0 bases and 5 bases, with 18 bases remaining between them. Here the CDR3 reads CASSPPAWQGKIDTQYF. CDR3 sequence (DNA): TGTGCCAGCTCACCACCCGCGTGGCAGGGGAAGATAGATACGCAGTATTTT.

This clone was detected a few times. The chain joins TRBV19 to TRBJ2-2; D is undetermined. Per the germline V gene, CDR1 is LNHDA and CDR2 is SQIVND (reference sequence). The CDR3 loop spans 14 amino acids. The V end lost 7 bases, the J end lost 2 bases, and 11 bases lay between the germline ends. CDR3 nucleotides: TGTGCCAGTACCCTTGGCGGCAACACCGGGGAGCTGTTTTTT. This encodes CASTLGGNTGELFF.

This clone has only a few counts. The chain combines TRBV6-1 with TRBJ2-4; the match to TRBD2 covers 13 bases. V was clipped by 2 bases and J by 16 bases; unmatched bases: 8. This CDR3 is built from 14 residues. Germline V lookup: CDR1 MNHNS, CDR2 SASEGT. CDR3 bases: TGTGCCAGCAGTGAAACACGTTGGACTAGCGGGAGATACTTC. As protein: CASSETRWTSGRYF.

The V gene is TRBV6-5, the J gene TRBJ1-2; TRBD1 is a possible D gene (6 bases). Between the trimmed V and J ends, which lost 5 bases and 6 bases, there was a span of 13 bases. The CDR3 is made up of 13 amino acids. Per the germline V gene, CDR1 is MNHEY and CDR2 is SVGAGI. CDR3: CASSRGGEHGYTF. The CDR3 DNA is TGTGCCAGCAGTAGGGGGGGTGAACATGGCTACACCTTC.

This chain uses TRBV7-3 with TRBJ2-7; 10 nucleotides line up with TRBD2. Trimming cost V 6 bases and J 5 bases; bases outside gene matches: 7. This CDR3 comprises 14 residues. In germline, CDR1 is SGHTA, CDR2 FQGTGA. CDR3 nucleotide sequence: TGTGCCAGCAGATTCACCGGGACTAGCGACGAGCAGTACTTC. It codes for CASRFTGTSDEQYF.

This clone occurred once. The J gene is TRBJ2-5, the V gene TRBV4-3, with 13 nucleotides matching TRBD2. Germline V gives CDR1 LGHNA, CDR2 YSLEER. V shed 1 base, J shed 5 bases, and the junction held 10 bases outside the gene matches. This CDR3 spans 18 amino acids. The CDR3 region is CASSQGGGLAGVGETQYF. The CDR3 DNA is TGCGCCAGCAGCCAAGGGGGAGGACTAGCGGGAGTGGGGGAGACCCAGTACTTC.

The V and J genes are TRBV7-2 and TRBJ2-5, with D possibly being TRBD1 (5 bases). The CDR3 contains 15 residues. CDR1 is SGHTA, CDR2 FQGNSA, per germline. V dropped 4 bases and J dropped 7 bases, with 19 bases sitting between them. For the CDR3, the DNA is TGTGCCAGCAGCTCTGGGATTGGGGCCGGCAGGACCCAGTACTTC. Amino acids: CASSSGIGAGRTQYF.

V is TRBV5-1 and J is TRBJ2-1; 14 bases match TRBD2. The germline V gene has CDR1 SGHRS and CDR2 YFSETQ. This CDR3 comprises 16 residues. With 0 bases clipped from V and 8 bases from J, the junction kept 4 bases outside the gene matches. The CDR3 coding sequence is TGCGCCAGCAGCTTGGGGGGACTAGCGGGAGACGATGAGCAGTTCTTC. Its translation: CASSLGGLAGDDEQFF.

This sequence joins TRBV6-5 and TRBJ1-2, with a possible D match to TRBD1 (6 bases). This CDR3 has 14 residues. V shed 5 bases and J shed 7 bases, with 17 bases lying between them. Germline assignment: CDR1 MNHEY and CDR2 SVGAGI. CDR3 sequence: CASSEQGLILGYTF. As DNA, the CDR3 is TGTGCCAGCAGTGAACAGGGACTGATCCTTGGCTACACCTTC.

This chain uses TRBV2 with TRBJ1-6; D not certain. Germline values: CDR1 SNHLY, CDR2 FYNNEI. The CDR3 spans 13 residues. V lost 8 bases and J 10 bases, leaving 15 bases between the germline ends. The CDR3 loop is CASHGGLGSPLHF. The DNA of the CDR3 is TGTGCCAGCCATGGAGGCCTTGGATCACCCCTCCACTTT.

CDR3 sequence reads: CASSHPRTSGGYEQYF. The CDR3 DNA sequence: TGTGCCAGCAGCCACCCCAGGACTAGCGGGGGCTACGAGCAGTACTTC. The chain joins TRBV7-9 to TRBJ2-7; 13 bases fit TRBD2. The V and J ends lost 5 bases and 3 bases, in that order; junction bases with no gene match: 7. The germline gives CDR1 SEHNR, CDR2 FQNEAQ (reference sequence). This CDR3 is 16 amino acids long.

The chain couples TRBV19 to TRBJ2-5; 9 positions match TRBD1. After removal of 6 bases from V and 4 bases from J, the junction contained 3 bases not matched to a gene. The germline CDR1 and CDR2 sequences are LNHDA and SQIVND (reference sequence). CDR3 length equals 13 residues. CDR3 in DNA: TGTGCCAGTAGCCCGACAGGGGGAGAGACCCAGTACTTC. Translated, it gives CASSPTGGETQYF.

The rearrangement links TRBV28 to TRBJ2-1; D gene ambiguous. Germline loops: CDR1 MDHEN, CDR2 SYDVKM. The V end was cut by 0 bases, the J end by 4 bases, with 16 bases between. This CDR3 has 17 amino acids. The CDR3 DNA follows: TGTGCCAGCAGTTTATGGGGCGCAACCTCGATGTACAATGAGCAGTTCTTC. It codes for CASSLWGATSMYNEQFF.

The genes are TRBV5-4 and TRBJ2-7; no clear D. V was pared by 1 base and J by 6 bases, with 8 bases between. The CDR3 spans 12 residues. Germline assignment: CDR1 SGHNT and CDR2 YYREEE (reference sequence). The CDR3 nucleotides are TGTGCCAGCAGCTTGTCTCCGAGCGAGCAGTACTTC. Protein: CASSLSPSEQYF.

The CDR3 DNA sequence: TGCGCCAGCAGCCCCGGACAGGGGGGCACTGAAGCTTTCTTT. This codes for CASSPGQGGTEAFF. This chain joins TRBV5-1 and TRBJ1-1; 10 bases agree with TRBD1. The CDR3 covers 14 residues. Trimming removed 4 bases from V and 4 bases from J; junction bases left unmatched: 4. CDR1 and CDR2 (germline): SGHRS, YFSETQ.

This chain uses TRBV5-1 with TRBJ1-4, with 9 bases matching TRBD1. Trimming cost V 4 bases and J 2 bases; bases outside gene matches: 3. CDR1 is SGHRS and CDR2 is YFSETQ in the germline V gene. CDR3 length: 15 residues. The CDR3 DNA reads TGCGCCAGCAGCCCGGACAGGGGTACTAATGAAAAACTGTTTTTT. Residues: CASSPDRGTNEKLFF.

Written as DNA, the CDR3 is TGTGCCAGCAGTTACGGGGACAGGCCTTGGGAGCAGTACTTC. Encoded protein: CASSYGDRPWEQYF. V is TRBV28 and J is TRBJ2-7; 8 bases map to TRBD1. This CDR3 region has 14 residues. Looked up from germline, CDR1 is MDHEN and CDR2 is SYDVKM. After removal of 4 bases from V and 7 bases from J, the junction contained 9 bases not matched to a gene.

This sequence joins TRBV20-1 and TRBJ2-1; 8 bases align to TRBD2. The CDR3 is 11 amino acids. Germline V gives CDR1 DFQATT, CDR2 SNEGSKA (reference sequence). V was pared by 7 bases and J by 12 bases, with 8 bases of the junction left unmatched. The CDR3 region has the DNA TGCAGTGGAAGTAGCGGGAAAGGGCAGTTCTTC. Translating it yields CSGSSGKGQFF.

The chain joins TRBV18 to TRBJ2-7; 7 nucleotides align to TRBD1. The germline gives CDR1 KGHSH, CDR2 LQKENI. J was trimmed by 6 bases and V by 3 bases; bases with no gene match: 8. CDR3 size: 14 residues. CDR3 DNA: TGTGCCAGCTCACCCTCGACAGGGAACGGCGAGCAGTACTTC. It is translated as CASSPSTGNGEQYF.

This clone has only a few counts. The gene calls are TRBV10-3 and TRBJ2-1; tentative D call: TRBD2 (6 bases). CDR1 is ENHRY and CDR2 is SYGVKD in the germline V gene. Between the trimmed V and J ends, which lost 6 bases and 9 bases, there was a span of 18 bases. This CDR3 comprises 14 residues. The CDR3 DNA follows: TGTGCCATCAGGTCCGGGGGTCTAGAGTCTGAGCAGTTCTTC. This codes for CAIRSGGLESEQFF.